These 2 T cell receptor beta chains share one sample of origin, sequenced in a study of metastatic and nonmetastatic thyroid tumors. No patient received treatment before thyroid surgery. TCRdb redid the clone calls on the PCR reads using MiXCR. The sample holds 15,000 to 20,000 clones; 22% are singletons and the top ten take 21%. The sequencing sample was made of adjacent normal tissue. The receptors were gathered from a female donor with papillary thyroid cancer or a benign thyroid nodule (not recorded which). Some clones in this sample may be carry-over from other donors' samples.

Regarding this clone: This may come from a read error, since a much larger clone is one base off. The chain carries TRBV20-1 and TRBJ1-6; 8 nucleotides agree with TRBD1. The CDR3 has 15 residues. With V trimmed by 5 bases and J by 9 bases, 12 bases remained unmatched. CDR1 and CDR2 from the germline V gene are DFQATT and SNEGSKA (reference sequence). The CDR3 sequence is CSAGPRDRHPSPLHF. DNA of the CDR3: TGCAGTGCTGGACCCCGGGACAGGCACCCTTCACCCCTCCACTTT.

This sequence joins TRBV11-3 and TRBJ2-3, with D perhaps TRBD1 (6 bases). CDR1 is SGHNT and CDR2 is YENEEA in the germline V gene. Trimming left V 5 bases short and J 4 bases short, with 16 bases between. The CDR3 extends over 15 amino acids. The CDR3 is CASSPGVANSDTQYF. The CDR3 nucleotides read TGTGCCAGCAGCCCAGGGGTAGCCAACTCAGATACGCAGTATTTT.